This passage covers 16 T cell receptor beta chains from one sample sequenced in a study of control samples from healthy donors and cancer patients. Some clones are missing from TCRdb's copy, which holds only in-frame ones; the method was immunoSEQ multiplex PCR. Among some 150,000 clones, over 90% were seen once, and the ten largest hold under 2.5%. The specimen sequenced was blood. The receptors stem from a man between 50 and 59 years old in good health.

V usage is TRBV27 and J usage is TRBJ1-2; no clear D. Germline CDR1 MNHEY, CDR2 SMNVEV (reference sequence). Trimming shortened V by 8 bases and J by 4 bases, and 11 bases separated the two germline ends. The CDR3 has 12 residues. The CDR3 loop reads CASSDWIYGYTF. As DNA, the CDR3 is TGTGCCAGCTCGGACTGGATCTATGGCTACACCTTC.

The rearrangement joins TRBV2 to TRBJ2-1; 14 bases fit TRBD2. V lost 6 bases, J lost 0 bases, and 1 base stayed unmatched. CDR3 size: 16 residues. The germline gives CDR1 SNHLY, CDR2 FYNNEI. The CDR3 is CASSGTSGSSYNEQFF. The CDR3 bases are TGTGCCAGCAGCGGGACTAGCGGGAGCTCCTACAATGAGCAGTTCTTC. The full variable domain, rest sourced from reference TRBV2 and TRBJ2-1, is EPEVTQTPSHQVTQMGQEVILRCVPISNHLYFYWYRQILGQKVEFLVSFYNNEISEKSEIFDDQFSVERPDGSNFTLKIRSTKLEDSAMYFCASSGTSGSSYNEQFFGPGTRLTVL.

This clone is a singleton in its sample. The V and J genes are TRBV19 and TRBJ2-1; TRBD2 matches at 8 bases. The CDR3 has 16 residues. Germline V lookup: CDR1 LNHDA, CDR2 SQIVND (reference sequence). The ends lost 7 bases at V and 3 bases at J; junction bases unmatched: 11. The CDR3 reads CASMPRVSGGYNEQFF. The CDR3 coding sequence is TGTGCCAGTATGCCCAGGGTAAGCGGGGGCTACAATGAGCAGTTCTTC.

The V call is TRBV5-6, the J call TRBJ1-1; the D is unclear. Trimming took off 2 bases at V and 5 bases at J, with 7 bases between the two ends. CDR1 SGHDT and CDR2 YYEEEE come from the germline V gene. CDR3 length: 12 residues. The CDR3: CASSFRGTEAFF. The DNA of the CDR3 is TGTGCCAGCAGCTTCCGAGGGACTGAAGCTTTCTTT.

The rearrangement uses TRBV3-1 (or the pseudogene TRBV3-2) and TRBJ2-7; D is perhaps TRBD1 (6 bases). There are 14 residues in the CDR3. Trimming shortened V by 4 bases and J by 5 bases, and 15 bases separated the two germline ends. CDR1 and CDR2 from the germline V gene are LGHDT and YNNKEL (reference sequence). DNA of the CDR3: TGTGCCAGCAGCCCCCCGGGACACCCTGACGAGCAGTACTTC. Amino acids: CASSPPGHPDEQYF.

This clone was counted once. The rearrangement uses TRBV7-9 and TRBJ1-6; D gene unclear. Germline V gene lookup returns CDR1 SEHNR and CDR2 FQNEAQ (reference sequence). There are 13 residues in the CDR3. V gave up 5 bases and J gave up 5 bases, with 7 bases separating them. CDR3: CASSLAHNSPLHF. The CDR3 DNA is TGTGCCAGCAGCCTGGCTCATAATTCACCCCTCCACTTT.

In nucleotides, the CDR3 is TGTGCCAGCAGCCTCGAGGCGGGGAAGACCTACGAGCAGTACTTC. The encoded protein is CASSLEAGKTYEQYF. This rearrangement joins TRBV6-2 or TRBV6-3 to TRBJ2-7, with D maybe TRBD2 (6 bases). The CDR3 loop spans 15 amino acids. Germline assignment: CDR1 MNHEY and CDR2 SVGEGT. The V end lost 6 bases, the J end lost 2 bases, and 17 bases lay between the germline ends.

The V call is TRBV2, the J call TRBJ2-1, with D unresolved. This CDR3 has 14 amino acids. V lost 2 bases and J lost 2, with 7 bases in between. The V gene's germline CDR1 is SNHLY and CDR2 FYNNEI. The CDR3 reads CASSELGPYNEQFF. The CDR3 bases are TGTGCCAGCAGTGAATTAGGTCCCTACAATGAGCAGTTCTTC.

As DNA, the CDR3 is TGTGCCACCAGCAGAGATAGCGTAAGCAATCAGCCCCAGCATTTT. Protein product: CATSRDSVSNQPQHF. The V gene is TRBV15, the J gene TRBJ1-5; D ambiguous. The ends were cut back, 0 bases at V and 1 base at J, with 7 bases in the middle. The CDR3 runs to 15 residues. Germline-derived CDR1 and CDR2 are LNHNV and YYDKDF (reference sequence).

The sample holds one count of this clone. V is TRBV19 and J is TRBJ2-5, with 11 bases lining up with TRBD1. This CDR3 is 15 amino acids long. Trimming cost V 6 bases and J 3 bases; bases outside gene matches: 6. CDR1 is LNHDA, CDR2 SQIVND, per germline (reference sequence). The CDR3, as DNA: TGTGCCAGTAGGCGGGGACAGGGGGTAAAAGAGACCCAGTACTTC. This codes for CASRRGQGVKETQYF.

The chain has TRBV6-5 and TRBJ1-6; D gene ambiguous. Germline V gives CDR1 MNHEY, CDR2 SVGAGI. Trimming left V 7 bases short and J 9 bases short, with 10 bases between. The CDR3 is 12 amino acids. CDR3 nucleotides: TGTGCCAGCAAGACGGAAGGTTCACCCCTCCACTTT. Protein product: CASKTEGSPLHF.

The V call is TRBV9, the J call TRBJ2-3; 14 nucleotides agree with TRBD2. CDR3 length equals 16 residues. V was pared by 3 bases and J by 7 bases, with 7 bases of the junction left unmatched. The germline gives CDR1 SGDLS, CDR2 YYNGEE. The CDR3 sequence is CASSGGLAGGRNTQYF. CDR3 nucleotide sequence: TGTGCCAGCAGCGGAGGACTAGCGGGAGGTAGGAATACGCAGTATTTT.

This clone was recorded once. The DNA of the CDR3 is TGTGCCAGCAGTTTTGGACAGGGTAAACGGTACAATGAGCAGTTCTTC. As protein: CASSFGQGKRYNEQFF. The chain has TRBV2 and TRBJ2-1; 8 bases agree with TRBD1. CDR3 size: 16 residues. Trimming took 5 bases from V and 4 from J; bases not matched to a gene: 10. CDR1 is SNHLY and CDR2 is FYNNEI in the germline V gene.

The chain has TRBV10-1 and TRBJ1-1, with no clear D. The CDR3 runs 13 residues. V was pared by 7 bases and J by 1 base, with 10 bases between. CDR1 is WNHNN and CDR2 is SYGVQD in the germline V gene (reference sequence). The CDR3 here is CASKGQQNTEAFF. DNA of the CDR3: TGCGCCAGCAAGGGTCAGCAGAACACTGAAGCTTTCTTT.

The genes are TRBV5-4 and TRBJ2-1; 14 nucleotides line up with TRBD2. The V gene's germline CDR1 is SGHNT and CDR2 YYREEE (reference sequence). Trimming took 3 bases from V and 8 from J; bases not matched to a gene: 7. This CDR3 spans 16 amino acids. CDR3 in DNA: TGTGCCAGCAGCTCCTCAGGGACTAGCGGGAGAGATGAGCAGTTCTTC. Translated, it gives CASSSSGTSGRDEQFF.

The chain employs TRBV19 and TRBJ2-7; TRBD2 matches at 10 bases. Germline V gene lookup returns CDR1 LNHDA and CDR2 SQIVND (reference sequence). V trimming: 4 bases; J trimming: 2 bases; junction bases outside the gene matches: 8. This CDR3 spans 16 amino acids. CDR3 amino acids: CASSRTTSGATYEQYF. CDR3 nucleotides: TGTGCCAGTAGTAGGACAACTAGCGGGGCCACCTACGAGCAGTACTTC.